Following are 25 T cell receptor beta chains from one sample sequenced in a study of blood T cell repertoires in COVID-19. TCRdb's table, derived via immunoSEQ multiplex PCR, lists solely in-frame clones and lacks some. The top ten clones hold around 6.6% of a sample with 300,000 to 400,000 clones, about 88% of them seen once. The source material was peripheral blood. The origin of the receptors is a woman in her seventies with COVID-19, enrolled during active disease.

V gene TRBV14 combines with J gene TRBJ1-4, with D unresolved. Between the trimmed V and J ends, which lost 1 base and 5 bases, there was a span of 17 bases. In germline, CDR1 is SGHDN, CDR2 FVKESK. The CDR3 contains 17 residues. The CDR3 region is CASSQGVAGHINEKLFF. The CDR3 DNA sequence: TGTGCCAGCAGCCAAGGAGTGGCGGGCCACATAAATGAAAAACTGTTTTTT.

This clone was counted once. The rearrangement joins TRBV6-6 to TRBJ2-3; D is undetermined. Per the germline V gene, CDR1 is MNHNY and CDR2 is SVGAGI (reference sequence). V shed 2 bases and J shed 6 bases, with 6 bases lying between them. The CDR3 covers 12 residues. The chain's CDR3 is CASSYPGDTQYF. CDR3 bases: TGTGCCAGCAGTTACCCCGGGGATACGCAGTATTTT.

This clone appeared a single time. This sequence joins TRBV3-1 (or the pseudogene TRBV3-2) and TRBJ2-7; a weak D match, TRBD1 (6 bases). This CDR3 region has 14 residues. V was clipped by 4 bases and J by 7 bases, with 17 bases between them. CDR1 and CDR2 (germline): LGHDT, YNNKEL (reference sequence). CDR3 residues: CASSPKQGRGEQYF. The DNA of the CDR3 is TGTGCCAGCAGCCCTAAACAGGGCCGTGGGGAGCAGTACTTC.

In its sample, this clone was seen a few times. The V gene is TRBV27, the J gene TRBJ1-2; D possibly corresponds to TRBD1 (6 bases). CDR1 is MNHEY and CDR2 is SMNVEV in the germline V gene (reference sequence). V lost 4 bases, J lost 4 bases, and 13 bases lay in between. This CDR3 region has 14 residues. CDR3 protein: CASSYRTDFYGYTF. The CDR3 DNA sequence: TGTGCCAGCAGTTACCGGACAGACTTCTATGGCTACACCTTC.

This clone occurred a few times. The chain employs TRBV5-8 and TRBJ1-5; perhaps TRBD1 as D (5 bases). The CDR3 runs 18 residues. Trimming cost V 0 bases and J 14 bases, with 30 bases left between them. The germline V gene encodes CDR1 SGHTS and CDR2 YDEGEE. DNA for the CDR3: TGTGCCAGCAGCTTGGAAGCGCCAGGATATAGCAATCAGGCCAGGGAGCATTTT. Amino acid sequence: CASSLEAPGYSNQAREHF. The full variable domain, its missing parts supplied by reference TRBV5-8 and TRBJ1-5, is EAGVTQSPTHLIKTRGQQATLRCSPISGHTSVYWYQQALGLGLQFLLWYDEGEERNRGNFPPRFSGRQFPNYSSELNVNALELEDSALYLCASSLEAPGYSNQAREHFGDGTRLSIL.

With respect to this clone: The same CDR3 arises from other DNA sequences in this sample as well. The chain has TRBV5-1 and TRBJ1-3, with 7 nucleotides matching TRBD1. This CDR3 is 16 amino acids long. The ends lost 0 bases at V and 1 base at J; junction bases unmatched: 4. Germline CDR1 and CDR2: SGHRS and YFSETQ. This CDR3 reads CASSLGQGLSGNTIYF. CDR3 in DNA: TGCGCCAGCAGCTTGGGACAGGGACTGTCTGGAAACACCATATATTTT.

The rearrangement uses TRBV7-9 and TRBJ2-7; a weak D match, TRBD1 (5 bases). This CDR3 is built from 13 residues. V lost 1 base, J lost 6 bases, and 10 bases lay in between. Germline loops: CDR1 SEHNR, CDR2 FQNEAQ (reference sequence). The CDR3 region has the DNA TGTGCCAGCAGCTTAGTGTACAGGCGCGAGCAGTACTTC. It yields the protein CASSLVYRREQYF.

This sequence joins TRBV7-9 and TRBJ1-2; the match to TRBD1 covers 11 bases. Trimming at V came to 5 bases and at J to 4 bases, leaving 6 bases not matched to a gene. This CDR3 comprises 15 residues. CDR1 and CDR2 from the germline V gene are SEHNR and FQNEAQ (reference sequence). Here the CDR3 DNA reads TGTGCCAGCAGCGCGCGGACAGGGGGCACCTATGGCTACACCTTC. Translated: CASSARTGGTYGYTF.

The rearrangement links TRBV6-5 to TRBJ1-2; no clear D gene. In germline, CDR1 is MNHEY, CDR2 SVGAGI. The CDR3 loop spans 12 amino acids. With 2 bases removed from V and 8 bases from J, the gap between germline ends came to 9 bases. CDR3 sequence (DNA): TGTGCCAGCAGTTACGGGCAGGCCGGCTACACCTTC. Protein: CASSYGQAGYTF.

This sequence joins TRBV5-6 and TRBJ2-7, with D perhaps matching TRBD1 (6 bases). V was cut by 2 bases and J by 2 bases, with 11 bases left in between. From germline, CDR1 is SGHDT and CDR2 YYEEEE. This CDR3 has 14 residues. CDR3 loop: CASSLQGQTYEQYF. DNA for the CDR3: TGTGCCAGCAGCTTACAGGGCCAAACCTACGAGCAGTACTTC.

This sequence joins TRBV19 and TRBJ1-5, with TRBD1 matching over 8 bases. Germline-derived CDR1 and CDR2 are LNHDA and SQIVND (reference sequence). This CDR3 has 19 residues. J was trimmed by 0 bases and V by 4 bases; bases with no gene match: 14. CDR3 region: CASSTRVQGAVGSNQPQHF. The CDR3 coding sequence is TGTGCCAGTAGTACGAGGGTTCAGGGGGCCGTTGGTAGCAATCAGCCCCAGCATTTT.

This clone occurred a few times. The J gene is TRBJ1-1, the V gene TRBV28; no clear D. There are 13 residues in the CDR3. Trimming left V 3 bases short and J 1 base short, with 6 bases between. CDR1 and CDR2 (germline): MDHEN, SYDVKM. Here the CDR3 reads CASSFSSNTEAFF. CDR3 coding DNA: TGTGCCAGCAGTTTTTCATCGAACACTGAAGCTTTCTTT.

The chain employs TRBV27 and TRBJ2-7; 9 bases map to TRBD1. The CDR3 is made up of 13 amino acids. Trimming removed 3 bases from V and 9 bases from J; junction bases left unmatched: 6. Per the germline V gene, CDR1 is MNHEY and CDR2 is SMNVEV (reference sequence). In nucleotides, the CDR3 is TGTGCCAGCAGTTTGGGACAGGGAGTTTGGCAGTACTTC. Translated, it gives CASSLGQGVWQYF.

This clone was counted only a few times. CDR3 region: CASSQDRGSPLHF. CDR3 DNA: TGTGCCAGCAGCCAAGATCGGGGTTCACCCCTCCACTTT. The chain carries TRBV3-1 (or the pseudogene TRBV3-2) and TRBJ1-6; D gene uncertain. Between the trimmed V and J ends, which lost 0 bases and 9 bases, there was a span of 6 bases. Per germline, CDR1 LGHDT and CDR2 YNNKEL (reference sequence). The CDR3 is made up of 13 amino acids.

The CDR3 spells CASSQAAADTQYF. As DNA, the CDR3 is TGTGCCAGCAGCCAAGCCGCAGCAGATACGCAGTATTTT. The chain uses TRBV3-1 (or the pseudogene TRBV3-2) and TRBJ2-3; no clear D gene. CDR3 length: 13 amino acids. V lost 1 base to trimming and J lost 4 bases, with 6 bases between them. Germline CDR1 reads LGHDT; CDR2 reads YNNKEL (reference sequence).

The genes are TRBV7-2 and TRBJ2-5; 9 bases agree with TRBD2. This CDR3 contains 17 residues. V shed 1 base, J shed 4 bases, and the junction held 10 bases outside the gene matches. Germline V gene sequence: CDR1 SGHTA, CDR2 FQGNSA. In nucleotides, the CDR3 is TGTGCCAGCAGCTTAGACATAGCGGGGGCCGTGGGAGAGACCCAGTACTTC. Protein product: CASSLDIAGAVGETQYF.

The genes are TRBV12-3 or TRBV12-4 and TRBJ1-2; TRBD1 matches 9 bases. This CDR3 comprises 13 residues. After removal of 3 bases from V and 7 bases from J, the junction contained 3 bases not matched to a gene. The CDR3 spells CASSFGTGSGYTF. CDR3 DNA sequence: TGTGCCAGCAGTTTTGGGACAGGGTCTGGCTACACCTTC.

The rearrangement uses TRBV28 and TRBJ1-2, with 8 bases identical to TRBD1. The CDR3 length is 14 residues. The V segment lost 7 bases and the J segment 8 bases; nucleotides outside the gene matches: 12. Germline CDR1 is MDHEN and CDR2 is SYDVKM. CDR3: CASIFGTGQGGYTF. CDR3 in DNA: TGTGCCAGCATCTTCGGGACAGGTCAGGGGGGCTACACCTTC.

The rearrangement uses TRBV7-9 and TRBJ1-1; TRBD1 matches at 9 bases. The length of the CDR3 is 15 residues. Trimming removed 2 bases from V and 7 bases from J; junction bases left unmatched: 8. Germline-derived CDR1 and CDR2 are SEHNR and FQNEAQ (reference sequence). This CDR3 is CASSLLQGAQGEAFF. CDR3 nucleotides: TGTGCCAGCAGCTTATTACAGGGGGCGCAGGGTGAAGCTTTCTTT.

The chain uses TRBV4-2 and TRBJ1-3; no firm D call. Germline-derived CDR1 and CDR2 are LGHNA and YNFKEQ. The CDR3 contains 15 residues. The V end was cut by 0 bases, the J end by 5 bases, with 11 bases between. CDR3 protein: CASSQEPHNRNTIYF. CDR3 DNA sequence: TGTGCCAGCAGCCAAGAACCCCACAACCGAAACACCATATATTTT.

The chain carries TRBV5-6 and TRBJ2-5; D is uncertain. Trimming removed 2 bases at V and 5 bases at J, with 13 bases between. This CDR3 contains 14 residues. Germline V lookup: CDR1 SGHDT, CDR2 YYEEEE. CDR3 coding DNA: TGTGCCAGCAGCTTTTCAGGTGAAAGGGAGACCCAGTACTTC. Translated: CASSFSGERETQYF.

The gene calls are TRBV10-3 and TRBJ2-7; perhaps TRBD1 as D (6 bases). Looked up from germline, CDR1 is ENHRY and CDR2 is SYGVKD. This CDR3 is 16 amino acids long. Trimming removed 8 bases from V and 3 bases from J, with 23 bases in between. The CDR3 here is CAIGGGDAPTFYEQYF. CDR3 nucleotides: TGTGCCATCGGTGGGGGCGACGCCCCGACCTTCTACGAGCAGTACTTC.

The CDR3 DNA follows: TGTGCCAGTAGTTCTCTGACATCGGGCGGGAACACCATATATTTT. Its translation is CASSSLTSGGNTIYF. The chain joins TRBV19 to TRBJ1-3; D is unresolved. Germline loops: CDR1 LNHDA, CDR2 SQIVND (reference sequence). V was pared by 5 bases and J by 7 bases, with 18 bases between. CDR3 length equals 15 residues.

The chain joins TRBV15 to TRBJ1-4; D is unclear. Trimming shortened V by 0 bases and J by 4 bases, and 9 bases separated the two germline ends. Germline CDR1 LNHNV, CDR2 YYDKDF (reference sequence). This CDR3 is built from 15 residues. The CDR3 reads CATSRDMAFNEKLFF. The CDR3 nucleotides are TGTGCCACCAGCAGAGATATGGCCTTTAATGAAAAACTGTTTTTT.

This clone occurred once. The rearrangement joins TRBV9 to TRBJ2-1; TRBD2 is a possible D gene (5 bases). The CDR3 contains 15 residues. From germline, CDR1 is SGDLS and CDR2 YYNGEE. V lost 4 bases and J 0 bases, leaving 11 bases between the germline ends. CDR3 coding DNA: TGTGCCAGCAGCTGGAAAGGACTCTCCTACAATGAGCAGTTCTTC. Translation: CASSWKGLSYNEQFF.